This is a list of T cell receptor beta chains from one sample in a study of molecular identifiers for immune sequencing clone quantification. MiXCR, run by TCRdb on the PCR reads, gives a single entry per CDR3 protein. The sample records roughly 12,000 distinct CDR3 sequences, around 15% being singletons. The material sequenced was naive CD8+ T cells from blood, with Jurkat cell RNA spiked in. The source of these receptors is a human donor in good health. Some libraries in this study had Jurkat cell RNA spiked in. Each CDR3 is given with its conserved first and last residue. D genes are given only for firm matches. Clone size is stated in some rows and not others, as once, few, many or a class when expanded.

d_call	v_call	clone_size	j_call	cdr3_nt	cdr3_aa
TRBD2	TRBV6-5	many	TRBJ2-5	TGTGCCAGCAGTTATGTAGCGGGAGAAGAGACCCAGTACTTC	CASSYVAGEETQYF
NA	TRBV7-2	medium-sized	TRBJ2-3	TGTGCCAGCAGCTTAGTGCTTTCAGCCGATACGCAGTATTTT	CASSLVLSADTQYF
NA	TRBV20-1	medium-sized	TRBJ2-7	TGCAGTGCTAGAGTCGGGCTGTACTACGAGCAGTACTTC	CSARVGLYYEQYF
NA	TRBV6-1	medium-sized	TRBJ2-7	TGTGCCAGCAGTCCCGTCCCGGCCTACGAGCAGTACTTC	CASSPVPAYEQYF
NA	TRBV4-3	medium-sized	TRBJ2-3	TGCGCCAGCAGCCAAACGGCGGGGCAGAGCACAGATACGCAGTATTTT	CASSQTAGQSTDTQYF
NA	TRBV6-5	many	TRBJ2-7	TGTGCCAGCAGTTACTCGGACCAGTCCACCTACGAGCAGTACTTC	CASSYSDQSTYEQYF
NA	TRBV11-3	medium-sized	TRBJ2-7	TGTGCCAGCAGCTTCGGTAGCGGTGTGTCCTACGAGCAGTACTTC	CASSFGSGVSYEQYF
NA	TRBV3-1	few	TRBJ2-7	TGTGCCAGCAGCCAGTCCTACGAGCAGTACTTC	CASSQSYEQYF
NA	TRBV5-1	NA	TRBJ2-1	TGCGCCAGCAGCTACGAGCGGTTTTACAATAAGCAGTTCTTC	CASSYERFYNKQFF
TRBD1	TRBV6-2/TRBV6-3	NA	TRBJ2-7	TGTGCCGGCAGTTACTCCCCAGGGGGCTACTACGAGCAGTACTTC	CAGSYSPGGYYEQYF
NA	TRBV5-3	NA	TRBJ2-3	TGTGCCAGCAGCTTGGGTGGGGGAGACACAGATACGCGGTATTTT	CASSLGGGDTDTRYF
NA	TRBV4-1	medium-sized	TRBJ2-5	TGCGCCAGCAGCCAAGGGCCGGATCCTTGGGAGACCCAGTACTTC	CASSQGPDPWETQYF
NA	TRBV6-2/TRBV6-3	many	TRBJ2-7	TGTGCCAGCAGTCCAATTGGACAGCTCTACGAGCAGTACTTC	CASSPIGQLYEQYF
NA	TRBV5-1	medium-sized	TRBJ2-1	TGCGCCAGCAGCTTTTCCGGGCGATACAATGAGCAGTTCTTC	CASSFSGRYNEQFF